One and the same sample provided the 4 T cell receptor beta chains below, sequenced in a study of blood T cell repertoires in COVID-19. Repertoires were generated with immunoSEQ multiplex PCR, while TCRdb's copy carries only in-frame clones and drops some. The sample lists 280,000 or so clones; around 85% were seen once. The sample consisted of PBMCs or T cells enriched from blood (not recorded which). The receptors were gathered from a man younger than 45 who had recovered from COVID-19.

The chain couples TRBV19 to TRBJ2-1, with TRBD2 matching over 8 bases. Germline V CDR1 and CDR2: LNHDA, SQIVND (reference sequence). V was clipped by 5 bases and J by 15 bases; unmatched bases: 15. The CDR3 contains 14 residues. In nucleotides, the CDR3 is TGTGCCAGTAGTCCCCTCGGGGGGGCCGACGAACCGTTCTTC. This sequence encodes CASSPLGGADEPFF.

The chain couples TRBV5-1 to TRBJ1-4; 7 nucleotides align to TRBD1. The trim removed 0 bases at V and 4 bases at J, leaving 3 bases unmatched. The CDR3 is 15 residues long. CDR1 SGHRS and CDR2 YFSETQ come from the germline V gene. The CDR3 protein is CASSLATGFNEKLFF. In DNA, the CDR3 is TGCGCCAGCAGCTTGGCGACAGGGTTTAATGAAAAACTGTTTTTT.

The chain couples TRBV12-3 or TRBV12-4 to TRBJ2-7, with a possible D match to TRBD2 (6 bases). Trimming cost V 6 bases and J 6 bases, with 12 bases left between them. This CDR3 comprises 12 residues. DNA of the CDR3: TGTGCCAGCAGCACGGGACTTCCCGAGCAGTACTTC. Residues: CASSTGLPEQYF.

The chain is built from TRBV2 and TRBJ2-4, with D perhaps matching TRBD1 (5 bases). V was clipped by 7 bases and J by 1 base, with 23 bases between them. The CDR3 is 18 amino acids. CDR1 and CDR2 (germline): SNHLY, FYNNEI. Here the CDR3 DNA reads TGTGCCAGCAAGTTCAGAGGCGGCAGGGAACATGCCAAAAACATTCAGTACTTC. This codes for CASKFRGGREHAKNIQYF.